This T cell receptor (beta chain) was observed in a study of T cell repertoires in cytomegalovirus infection. Across the study: CMV infection plus the matching HLA type was flagged by public TCR beta signatures.

Study findings and constraints: HLA-C-restricted CMV-specific TCR beta clonotypes prevailed in the ex vivo response.

MiXCR was run by TCRdb on the reads, yielding one entry per CDR3 protein. The sample consists of roughly 230,000 distinct CDR3 sequences, about 20% of them appearing once. In this sample, this clonotype turned up many times. Its target is not known. Germline V CDR1 and CDR2: SNHLY, FYNNEI. The CDR3 runs to 15 residues. The V segment lost 6 bases and the J segment 0 bases; nucleotides outside the gene matches: 5. The receptor was derived from a human donor in good health (CMV status not recorded). Some clones in this sample may be carry-over from other donors' samples. The sample consisted of CD8+ T cells from PBMCs. The J gene is TRBJ1-3, the V gene TRBV2; 7 bases align to TRBD1. The CDR3 loop is CASSEGQNSGNTIYF. CDR3 in DNA: TGTGCCAGCAGCGAGGGACAGAACTCTGGAAACACCATATATTTT.